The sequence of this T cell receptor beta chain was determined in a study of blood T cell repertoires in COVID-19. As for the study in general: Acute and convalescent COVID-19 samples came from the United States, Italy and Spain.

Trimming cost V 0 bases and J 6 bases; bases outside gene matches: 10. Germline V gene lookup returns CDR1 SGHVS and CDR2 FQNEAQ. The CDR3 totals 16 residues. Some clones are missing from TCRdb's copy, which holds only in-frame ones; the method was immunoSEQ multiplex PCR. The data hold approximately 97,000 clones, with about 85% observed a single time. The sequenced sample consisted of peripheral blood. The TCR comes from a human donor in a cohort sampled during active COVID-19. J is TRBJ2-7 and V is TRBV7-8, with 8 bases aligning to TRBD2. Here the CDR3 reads CASSLASPAGGGEQYF. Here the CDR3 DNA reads TGTGCCAGCAGCTTAGCATCCCCCGCGGGAGGTGGCGAGCAGTACTTC.